This T cell receptor (beta chain) was obtained from a study of shared T cell receptors in the human thymus. The method was immunoSEQ multiplex PCR; TCRdb's version includes in-frame clones alone and lacks a portion of them. The table lists about 660,000 clones, 87% of them singletons. Trimming shortened V by 0 bases and J by 5 bases, and 17 bases separated the two germline ends. The CDR3 covers 17 residues. CDR1 and CDR2 (germline): SGHRS, YFSETQ. This same sample was also part of a study on human thymus T cells.

The sample comprised thymocytes. The chain is built from TRBV5-1 and TRBJ2-2; a possible D gene is TRBD1 (6 bases). The TCR sequence derives from a boy in the first two years of life with a congenital heart defect. CDR3 loop: CASSLGTAQLGTGELFF. The CDR3 DNA reads TGCGCCAGCAGCTTGGGGACAGCCCAACTCGGGACCGGGGAGCTGTTTTTT.